Listed below are T cell receptor beta chains from one sample, sequenced in a study of blood T cells in healthy people across ages. From the 5' RACE reads, TCRdb called clonotypes with MiXCR, one entry per CDR3 protein. This table has about 780,000 distinct CDR3 sequences, roughly 24% appearing once. These data are also associated with another study on T cells of mothers and their children.

The material sequenced was blood. The receptors come from a boy aged 10-17 years in good health. Each CDR3 is given without its conserved first and last residue. Fields, in order: V gene, CDR3 length, J gene, clone size, CDR3 protein. A row's size may be missing; if present it is once, few, many or a size class.

TRBV12-3/TRBV12-4,16,TRBJ1-1,few,ASSLTRGQGLENTEAF
TRBV3-1,12,TRBJ2-1,NA,ASSLGTGNNEQF
TRBV6-6,11,TRBJ2-5,NA,ASNDGLQETQY
TRBV12-3/TRBV12-4,13,TRBJ2-7,NA,ASTLTSGGAHEQY
TRBV5-4,12,TRBJ1-4,NA,ASSDRDRPEKLF
TRBV10-3,11,NA,few,AIRKQGANEQF
TRBV7-8,14,TRBJ2-3,few,ASSLTELAGTDTQY
TRBV29-1,13,TRBJ1-2,few,SVEAAQGGVNGYT
TRBV29-1,8,TRBJ1-1,NA,SLHGTEAF
TRBV12-3/TRBV12-4,14,TRBJ1-5,few,ASSLTHRGLGQPQH
TRBV12-3/TRBV12-4,10,TRBJ2-3,few,ASSPWVSGQY
TRBV29-1,10,TRBJ1-2,few,SVPQTNYGYT
TRBV21-1,14,TRBJ1-1,few,ASSKVGTGGDTEAF
TRBV6-6,12,TRBJ1-1,NA,ASRNTGGWSEAF
TRBV9,10,TRBJ1-2,NA,ASWDRGGGYT
TRBV15,11,TRBJ2-5,NA,AARDRNSETQY
TRBV6-1,10,TRBJ2-5,NA,ASEVVQETQY
TRBV4-1,14,TRBJ2-3,NA,ASSLYSSGGTDTQY
TRBV6-1,12,TRBJ1-2,NA,ASSELGGGYGYT
TRBV12-3/TRBV12-4,14,TRBJ1-2,NA,ASSPPGQPVTDGYT
TRBV5-4,13,TRBJ2-3,NA,ASSHGGQTTDTQY
TRBV20-1,15,TRBJ2-7,few,SARDRVPDRDLYEQY
TRBV20-1,13,TRBJ2-4,few,SAHHRGQAQNIQY
TRBV20-1,10,NA,NA,SARDRYYEQY
TRBV6-1,11,TRBJ2-7,few,ASQDTVFTEQY
TRBV7-3,13,TRBJ2-2,NA,ASSLNGQNTGELF
TRBV3-1,13,TRBJ2-3,few,ASSQRSGGGDTQY